This T cell receptor (beta chain) was documented in a study of CD8 T cells in Susac syndrome (dated by TCRdb to the late 2010s). Background for the entire study: Whether CD8+ T cell activation and differentiation in Susac syndrome was antigen driven was tested using repertoire sequencing. The study compared CD8+ T cell repertoire clonality among eleven to twelve healthy donors, roughly 14 Susac syndrome patients and about 16 multiple sclerosis patients.

Beyond this particular receptor, the publication reports: The study acknowledged that relatively few individuals were included in the TCR sequencing and HLA analysis.

The CDR3 spans 16 residues, from the cysteine through the phenylalanine. Here the CDR3 DNA is all that survives: 48 bases in frame from base 1. RNA was extracted using the RNeasy kit, and roughly 0.45 to 1 ug of the RNA was reverse transcribed with random hexamers. The immunoSEQ multiplex PCR assay, covering 54 Vbeta and 13 Jbeta segments, was used to amplify TCR beta CDR3 regions. PCR amplification bias was corrected using a synthetic template baseline for primer optimization and computational correction. From the authors' description of their analysis: Reads were assigned to V, D and J genes according to IMGT and analyzed in immunoSEQ Analyzer, with only productive sequences retained. Clonality was calculated as one minus the Shannon entropy normalized by log2 of the number of productive unique sequences. For each patient and control, public and private clones were evaluated within the 100 most prevalent clones. Clones were defined as Susac-specific when absent from the healthy and MS cohorts, from about 1,100 published viral clones and from other ImmuneACCESS disease sequences. TCRdb handled the public reads itself, with Q25 trimming in fastp and clone calling in MiXCR, and kept productive beta chains. A single entry per CDR3 protein holds the most common genes and DNA from its merged rows. These V and J calls rely on TCRdb rather than the paper's analysis. This sample gives a few hundred thousand distinct CDR3 sequences in total; roughly 90% of them show up just once. The top ten hold 0.1% to 0.15% of the sample.

Regarding this clonotype: Its specific antigen is unknown. No base quality values were provided; no much bigger clone lies one nucleotide off.

Peripheral blood CD8+ and CD4+ T cells from healthy donors, Susac syndrome patients and multiple sclerosis patients were profiled using high-throughput TCR beta sequencing. Multiple sclerosis controls were treatment-naive patients with stable or active relapsing-remitting disease fulfilling revised McDonald criteria. Bulk CD8+ and CD4+ T cells were purified by magnetic negative isolation, whereas CD8+ TEMRA cells were enriched by FACS. Blood was collected in EDTA tubes and processed within 24 hours, with PBMCs isolated through density gradient centrifugation. PBMCs intended for TCR sequencing were frozen in liquid nitrogen and were later thawed in a 37 degrees C water bath. A purity of at least 90% was achieved for sorted or isolated CD4+, CD8+ and CD8+ TEMRA cells.

The sample consisted of CD8+ T cells from PBMCs. The receptor chain draws on TRBV21-1 and TRBJ2-7; the table names TRBD2, a call not compared with the DNA. TRBV21-1 is assigned pseudogene status. This TCR was sampled from a human donor with multiple sclerosis. The sequence in DNA is TGTGCCAGCAGCAAAGCCCACGGAGGGTCCACCTACGAGCAGTACTTC. Its coded protein is CASSKAHGGSTYEQYF.